Given below is one TCR beta chain in context. The antigen is unknown. The sample belongs to a study of Ad26.COV2.S vaccination and SARS-CoV-2 variants. Study-wide points: Non-spike TCR breadth did not differ much between vaccine and placebo recipients. There was a possibility that the TCR breadth and depth analyses underestimated total T cell responses.

Libraries were prepared by immunoSEQ multiplex PCR; TCRdb keeps only in-frame clonotypes and omits some of them. The sample consists of around 300,000 clones, roughly 91% of them appearing once. Trimming pared 0 bases from V and 3 bases from J, leaving 6 bases between. The CDR3 runs 13 residues. Germline V gives CDR1 SGHRS, CDR2 YFSETQ. The sample's treatment: about 20 received Ad26.COV2.S at low or high dose, single or two shots; roughly 5 received placebo; per-sample allocation not given. The samples were gathered on day 63 after the first injection of vaccine or placebo. The vaccine delivered Wuhan-strain SARS-CoV-2 spike through an Ad26 vector.

The receptor was derived from a person between 18 and 65 years old who received the Ad26.COV2.S COVID-19 vaccine or a placebo. Sample: peripheral blood, taken in a trial of Ad26.COV2.S vaccine versus placebo. This chain joins TRBV5-1 and TRBJ1-1, with D unresolved. As DNA, the CDR3 is TGCGCCAGCAGCTTGGATGGGGACACTGAAGCTTTCTTT. Encoded protein: CASSLDGDTEAFF.